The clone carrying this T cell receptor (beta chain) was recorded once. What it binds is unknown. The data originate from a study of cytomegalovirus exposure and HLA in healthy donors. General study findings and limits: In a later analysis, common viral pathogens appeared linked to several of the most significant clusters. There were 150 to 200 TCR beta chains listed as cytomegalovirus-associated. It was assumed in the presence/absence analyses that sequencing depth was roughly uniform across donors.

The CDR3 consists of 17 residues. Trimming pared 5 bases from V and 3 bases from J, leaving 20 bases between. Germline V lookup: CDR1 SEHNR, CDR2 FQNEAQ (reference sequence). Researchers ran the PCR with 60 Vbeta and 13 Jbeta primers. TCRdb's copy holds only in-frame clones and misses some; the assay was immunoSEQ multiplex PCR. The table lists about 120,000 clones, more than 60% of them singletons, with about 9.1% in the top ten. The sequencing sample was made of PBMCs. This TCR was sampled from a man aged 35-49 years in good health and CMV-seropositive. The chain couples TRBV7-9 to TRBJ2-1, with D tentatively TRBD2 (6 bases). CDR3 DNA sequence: TGTGCCAGCAGCCTAGACAGCCCTAGCGAGAACTACAATGAGCAGTTCTTC. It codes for CASSLDSPSENYNEQFF.